This entry lists 12 T cell receptor beta chains sequenced from one sample in a study of CD8+CD57+ T cells in acquired aplastic anemia. Only patients with CD8+CD57+ cell expansion on flow cytometry were chosen for sequencing. Genomic DNA was employed as the template in profiling TCR beta VDJ and CDR3. TCRdb passed the reads through MiXCR, listing each CDR3 protein once. The profile shows approximately 150,000 distinct CDR3 sequences, around 48% of them singletons. The sample consisted of sorted CD4+, CD8+, or CD8+CD57+ T cells (not recorded which) from PBMCs. These receptors were obtained from a human donor with aplastic anemia.

This chain uses TRBV28 with TRBJ2-7; the D is unclear. With 4 bases removed from V and 6 bases from J, the gap between germline ends came to 7 bases. The germline gives CDR1 MDHEN, CDR2 SYDVKM. This CDR3 spans 11 amino acids. As DNA, the CDR3 is TGTGCCAGCAGTTCCAGATTCGAGCAGTACTTC. This sequence encodes CASSSRFEQYF.

Comment on this clonotype: The junction does not match germline at one end; this may be a read error. The CDR3 is CAPETSGNTMYF. For the CDR3, the DNA is TGTGCCCCGGAGACCTCTGGAAACACCATGTATTTT. The chain links TRBV3-1 to TRBJ1-3, with unresolved D. Germline V lookup: CDR1 LGHDT, CDR2 YNNKEL (reference sequence). The length of the CDR3 is 12 residues.

Only a few counts were recorded for this clonotype. The V gene is TRBV6-1, the J gene TRBJ2-1; weak D call: TRBD2 (7 bases). CDR3 length equals 14 residues. V was trimmed by 6 bases and J by 8 bases, leaving 17 bases between them. Germline CDR1 reads MNHNS; CDR2 reads SASEGT. In nucleotides, the CDR3 is TGTGCCAGCAGCCGAAGGGGGGGGCCCGATGAGCAGTTCTTC. Translating it yields CASSRRGGPDEQFF.

The chain employs TRBV24-1 and TRBJ2-5, with D unresolved. CDR1 KGHDR and CDR2 SFDVKD come from the germline V gene. Trimming cost V 4 bases and J 8 bases, with 25 bases left between them. This CDR3 is 17 amino acids long. Written as DNA, the CDR3 is TGTGCCACCAGTGACTCCCCACCCGGGCCCCACGGGTCTACCCAGTACTTC. Its translation: CATSDSPPGPHGSTQYF.

This clonotype occurred many times. This rearrangement joins TRBV7-2 to TRBJ2-4; the D call may be TRBD1 or TRBD2 (6 bases each). V dropped 2 bases and J dropped 2 bases, with 10 bases sitting between them. Germline V gives CDR1 SGHTA, CDR2 FQGNSA. The length of the CDR3 is 15 residues. The CDR3, as DNA: TGTGCCAGCAGCTTAAAGGGGGGAACCAAAAACATTCAGTACTTC. Translation gives CASSLKGGTKNIQYF.

This CDR3 is CAITTGEGGQPQHF. The CDR3 DNA follows: TGTGCCATCACCACAGGGGAGGGAGGGCAGCCCCAGCATTTT. V usage is TRBV10-3 and J usage is TRBJ1-5, with 7 bases identical to TRBD1. CDR1 is ENHRY, CDR2 SYGVKD, per germline. The CDR3 runs to 14 residues. Losses at the gene ends were 7 bases for V and 7 bases for J; bases not matched to a gene: 10.

This clonotype showed up many times. The chain is built from TRBV3-1 and TRBJ1-1, with D maybe TRBD1 (5 bases). The CDR3 runs to 15 residues. Looked up from germline, CDR1 is LGHDT and CDR2 is YNNKEL (reference sequence). V was clipped by 4 bases and J by 4 bases, with 16 bases between them. The CDR3 region has the DNA TGTGCCAGCAGCCTTGGGGCGAGGGCTAGCACTGAAGCTTTCTTT. Translating gives CASSLGARASTEAFF.

This clonotype was detected many times. This rearrangement joins TRBV12-5 to TRBJ1-6; tentatively, D is TRBD1 (6 bases). V lost 5 bases, J lost 10 bases, and 15 bases lay in between. This CDR3 comprises 14 residues. Germline V gene lookup returns CDR1 LGHNT and CDR2 FRNRAP. The CDR3 DNA reads as TGTGCTAGTGGTCTCCTCCCGGGGGGCTCACCCCTCCACTTT. Amino acids: CASGLLPGGSPLHF.

This clonotype was counted a few times. The V call is TRBV24-1, the J call TRBJ2-2; possible D gene TRBD1, 5 bases. The V end was cut by 3 bases, the J end by 4 bases, with 14 bases between. Germline V gives CDR1 KGHDR, CDR2 SFDVKD. CDR3 size: 16 residues. This chain's CDR3 is CATSDRPSRGTGELFF. In DNA, the CDR3 is TGTGCCACCAGTGATCGTCCTTCAAGGGGCACCGGGGAGCTGTTTTTT.

The chain carries TRBV25-1 and TRBJ2-3; TRBD1 matches at 7 bases. With 6 bases clipped from V and 4 bases from J, the junction kept 7 bases outside the gene matches. Germline lookup yields CDR1 MGHDK and CDR2 SYGVNS. The CDR3 has 14 amino acids. CDR3 amino acids: CASSSDRVSDTQYF. The DNA for the CDR3 is TGTGCCAGCAGCTCCGACAGGGTGTCAGATACGCAGTATTTT.

This clonotype was seen just once. The rearrangement uses TRBV11-2 and TRBJ1-5; a possible D gene is TRBD1 (5 bases). From germline, CDR1 is SGHAT and CDR2 FQNNGV. The CDR3 covers 16 residues. Between the trimmed V and J ends, which lost 1 base and 7 bases, there was a span of 17 bases. The CDR3 loop is CASSLGASGWEQPQHF. CDR3 nucleotides: TGTGCCAGCAGCTTAGGGGCTTCAGGGTGGGAGCAGCCCCAGCATTTT.

This clonotype has at least ten counts. The rearrangement links TRBV12-3 or TRBV12-4 to TRBJ2-7; D gene uncertain. V lost 4 bases and J lost 4, with 11 bases in between. This CDR3 comprises 13 residues. The CDR3 bases are TGTGCCAGCAGTTCCGGACCGAGGTACGAGCAGTACTTC. This sequence encodes CASSSGPRYEQYF.